Shown below are 13 T cell receptor beta chains from a single sample sequenced in a study of cytomegalovirus exposure and HLA in healthy donors (dated by TCRdb to about 2017). The library was built by means of the immunoSEQ multiplex PCR assay. A mixture of 60 forward primers for TCR Vbeta segments and 13 reverse primers for TCR Jbeta segments was used in the multiplex PCR. Here the immuneACCESS table is served through TCRdb, limited to in-frame sequences with V and J called. Missing clones are a known gap in these copies; in checked studies unresolved V genes cover under half, and the rest lacks a known reason. The table for this sample lists approximately 84,000 clones; 78% of them were counted only once. Jointly, the top ten make up around 2.3% of the sample. Sequencing was performed on PBMCs. The receptors come from a male donor in good health and CMV-seropositive.

V usage is TRBV28 and J usage is TRBJ2-6; possibly TRBD2 for D (7 bases). Trimming left V 3 bases short and J 2 bases short, with 26 bases between. The CDR3 runs to 21 residues. CDR1 is MDHEN and CDR2 is SYDVKM in the germline V gene. This CDR3 is CASSLRLGGGRAAPGANVLTF. In DNA form, the CDR3 reads TGTGCCAGCAGTTTGAGGCTAGGGGGGGGCAGGGCGGCCCCTGGGGCCAACGTCCTGACTTTC.

The CDR3 sequence: CASSPGDGRVYEQYF. CDR3 coding DNA: TGTGCCAGCAGCCCGGGGGATGGGAGAGTCTACGAGCAGTACTTC. The chain uses TRBV5-4 and TRBJ2-7; possibly TRBD2 for D (6 bases). The CDR3 has 15 residues. Trimming stripped 4 bases from V and 3 bases from J, with 17 bases between. Germline-derived CDR1 and CDR2 are SGHNT and YYREEE (reference sequence).

V and J are TRBV5-1 and TRBJ1-1; 7 bases agree with TRBD1. CDR1 is SGHRS, CDR2 YFSETQ, per germline. The V and J ends lost 3 bases and 2 bases, in that order; junction bases with no gene match: 13. This CDR3 region has 17 residues. CDR3 DNA: TGCGCCAGCAGCTCGCTGACAGGGTTGGGGACTAACACTGAAGCTTTCTTT. It codes for CASSSLTGLGTNTEAFF. Supplemented by reference TRBV5-1 and TRBJ1-1, the full variable domain reads KAGVTQTPRYLIKTRGQQVTLSCSPISGHRSVSWYQQTPGQGLQFLFEYFSETQRNKGNFPGRFSGRQFSNSRSEMNVSTLELGDSALYLCASSSLTGLGTNTEAFFGQGTRLTVV.

The chain employs TRBV28 and TRBJ2-7; D call uncertain. From germline, CDR1 is MDHEN and CDR2 SYDVKM. With 2 bases removed from V and 6 bases from J, the gap between germline ends came to 5 bases. The CDR3 sequence is 11 residues long. The CDR3 reads CASSLDSEQYF. In nucleotides, the CDR3 is TGTGCCAGCAGTTTAGACTCCGAGCAGTACTTC.

J is TRBJ2-3 and V is TRBV9, with D maybe TRBD2 (5 bases). The CDR3 length is 16 residues. CDR1 is SGDLS, CDR2 YYNGEE, per germline. V lost 4 bases, J lost 3 bases, and 18 bases lay in between. The DNA for the CDR3 is TGTGCCAGCAGCATCCGTGGAGACTATGTGACAGATACGCAGTATTTT. Translated: CASSIRGDYVTDTQYF.

This clone was seen a few times. This specimen includes other DNA sequences encoding the same CDR3. The V and J genes are TRBV7-2 and TRBJ2-7; 15 positions agree with TRBD2. V gave up 3 bases and J gave up 0 bases; unmatched junction bases: 3. The germline V gene has CDR1 SGHTA and CDR2 FQGNSA. The CDR3 has 17 residues. The CDR3 spells CASSLGLAGGGSYEQYF. The CDR3 DNA reads TGTGCCAGCAGCTTGGGACTAGCGGGAGGAGGCTCCTACGAGCAGTACTTC.

This clone was seen more than once but under ten times. The chain employs TRBV19 and TRBJ1-5, with D tentatively TRBD1 (5 bases). Germline V gene lookup returns CDR1 LNHDA and CDR2 SQIVND (reference sequence). The CDR3 covers 17 residues. The V end was cut by 6 bases, the J end by 2 bases, with 20 bases between. The CDR3 nucleotides are TGTGCCAGTAGCCCATGGGAGGGGATTGGGGGCAATCAGCCCCAGCATTTT. Its translation is CASSPWEGIGGNQPQHF.

This chain connects TRBV4-1 to TRBJ1-2; TRBD1 matches at 9 bases. The CDR3 runs to 19 residues. J gave up 3 bases and V 2 bases, and 16 bases lay outside the gene matches. CDR1 and CDR2 from the germline V gene are MGHRA and YSYEKL. The DNA for the CDR3 is TGCGCCAGCAGCCAATCGAACAGGGGGCGATCGTGGTTGGACTATGGCTACACCTTC. The encoded protein is CASSQSNRGRSWLDYGYTF.

V is TRBV5-5 and J is TRBJ2-1; no clear D. CDR1 and CDR2 (germline): SGHKS, YYEKEE (reference sequence). The V end was cut by 0 bases, the J end by 0 bases, with 7 bases between. The CDR3 is 15 amino acids. The CDR3 protein is CASSLEYSSYNEQFF. The CDR3 DNA reads TGTGCCAGCAGCTTGGAGTACAGCTCCTACAATGAGCAGTTCTTC.

V gene TRBV7-9 combines with J gene TRBJ1-1; perhaps TRBD1 as D (5 bases). The V end lost 5 bases, the J end lost 7 bases, and 17 bases lay between the germline ends. There are 14 residues in the CDR3. Germline CDR1 is SEHNR and CDR2 is FQNEAQ (reference sequence). The CDR3 DNA reads as TGTGCCAGCAGCCCCCTACGGCAGGACATTGAAGCTTTCTTT. Its protein is CASSPLRQDIEAFF.

The chain joins TRBV28 to TRBJ1-2, with D possibly being TRBD1 (6 bases). The CDR3 totals 13 residues. Trimming left V 10 bases short and J 7 bases short, with 19 bases between. Looked up from germline, CDR1 is MDHEN and CDR2 is SYDVKM. The CDR3 here is CAIQGPAYRGYTF. The CDR3 DNA is TGTGCCATACAGGGTCCTGCCTATCGTGGCTACACCTTC.

Notes on this clone: This same CDR3 is encoded by further DNA sequences in the sample. The chain uses TRBV5-4 and TRBJ2-1; 12 positions match TRBD2. This CDR3 has 17 amino acids. Trimming took 6 bases from V and 5 from J; bases not matched to a gene: 12. Germline V gene lookup returns CDR1 SGHNT and CDR2 YYREEE (reference sequence). As DNA, the CDR3 is TGTGCCAGCACCCTCTCAATATGGACTAGCGGGGACAATGAGCAGTTCTTC. Protein: CASTLSIWTSGDNEQFF.

This rearrangement joins TRBV4-1 to TRBJ2-5; 9 bases map to TRBD1. CDR3 size: 16 residues. CDR1 and CDR2 from the germline V gene are MGHRA and YSYEKL. The trim removed 3 bases at V and 4 bases at J, leaving 9 bases unmatched. In DNA form, the CDR3 reads TGCGCCAGCAGCCATAGGGACAGGGTGCCCCCAGAGACCCAGTACTTC. As protein: CASSHRDRVPPETQYF.